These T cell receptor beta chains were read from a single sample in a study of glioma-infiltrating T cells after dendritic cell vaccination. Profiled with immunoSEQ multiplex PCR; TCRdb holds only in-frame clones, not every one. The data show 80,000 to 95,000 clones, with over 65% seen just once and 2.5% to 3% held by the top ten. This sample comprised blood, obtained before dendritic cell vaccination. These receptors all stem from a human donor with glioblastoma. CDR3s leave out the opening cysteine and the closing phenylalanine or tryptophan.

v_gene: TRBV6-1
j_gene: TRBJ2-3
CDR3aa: ASSESGAGRDTQY

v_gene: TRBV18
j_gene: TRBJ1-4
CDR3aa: ASSLDTTNEKLF

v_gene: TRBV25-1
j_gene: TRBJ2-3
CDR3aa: ASTKTVPSSGTDTQY

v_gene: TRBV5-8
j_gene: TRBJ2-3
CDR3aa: ASSLKARGNTDTQY

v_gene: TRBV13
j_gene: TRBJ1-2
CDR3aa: ASSLGAGSHYGYT

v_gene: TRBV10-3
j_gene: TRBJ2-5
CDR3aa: AISDNQETQY

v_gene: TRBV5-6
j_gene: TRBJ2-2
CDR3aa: ASSQAGLLNTGELF

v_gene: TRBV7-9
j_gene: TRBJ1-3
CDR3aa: ASSFSDRGNTIY

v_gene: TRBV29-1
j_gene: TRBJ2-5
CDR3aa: SVWGSREETQY

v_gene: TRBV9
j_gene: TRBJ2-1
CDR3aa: ASSESGWGTYNEQF

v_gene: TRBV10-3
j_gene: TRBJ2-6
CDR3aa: AITPGQLSGANVLT

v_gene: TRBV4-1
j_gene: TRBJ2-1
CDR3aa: ASSQPTSGRYEQF

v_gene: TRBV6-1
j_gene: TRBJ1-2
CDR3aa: ASSEETGYIYGYT

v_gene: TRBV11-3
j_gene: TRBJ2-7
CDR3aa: ASSFSGSPYEQY

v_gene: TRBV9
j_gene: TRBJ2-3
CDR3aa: ASSVATGADTQY

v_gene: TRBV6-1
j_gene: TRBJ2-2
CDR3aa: ASSENIRVTGELF

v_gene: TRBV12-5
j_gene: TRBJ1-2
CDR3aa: ASGAGPGAGYT

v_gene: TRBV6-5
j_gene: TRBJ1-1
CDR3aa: ASSSQGTTEAF

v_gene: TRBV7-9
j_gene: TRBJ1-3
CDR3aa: ASSSAGRGNTIY

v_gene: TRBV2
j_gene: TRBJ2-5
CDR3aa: ASSVSRGKGETQY

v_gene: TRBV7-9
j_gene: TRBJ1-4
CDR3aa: ASSPDRGIHEKLF

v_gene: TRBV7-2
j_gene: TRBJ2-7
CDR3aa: ASSLGGSEYEQY

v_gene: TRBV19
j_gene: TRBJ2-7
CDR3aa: ASSIGGINYEQY

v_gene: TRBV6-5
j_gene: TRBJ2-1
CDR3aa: ASSYRTGGYDEQF

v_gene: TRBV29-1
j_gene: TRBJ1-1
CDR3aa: SALKELNTEAF

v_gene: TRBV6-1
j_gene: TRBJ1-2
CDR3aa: ASSENEFGTGLYGYT

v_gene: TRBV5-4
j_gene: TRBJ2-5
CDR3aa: ASSLAGGQETQY

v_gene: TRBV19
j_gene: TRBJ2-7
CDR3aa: ASSNGEGYEQY

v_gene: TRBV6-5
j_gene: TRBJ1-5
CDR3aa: ASCQKGGFNQPQH

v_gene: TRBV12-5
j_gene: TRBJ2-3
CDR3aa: ASGLGSTTSPFTDTQY

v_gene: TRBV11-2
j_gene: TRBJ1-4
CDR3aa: ASRRRGATNEKLF

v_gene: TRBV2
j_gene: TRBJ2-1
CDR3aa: ASVGTGARNEQF